Each of the 20 T cell receptor beta chains below was sequenced from the same sample in a study of T cells in Graves' hyperthyroidism and ophthalmopathy. RNA transcripts provided the source from which TCR beta CDR3 regions were amplified. HTBI primers drove first-round RT-PCR of the TCR CDR3. From the multiplex PCR reads, TCRdb called clonotypes with MiXCR, one entry per CDR3 protein. The table has hundreds of thousands of distinct CDR3 sequences, roughly 15% seen once. Source material: blood. The receptors stem from a man aged 18 to 29 with Graves' ophthalmopathy.

With regard to this clonotype: One base away lies a much larger clone, so this may be a sequencing read error. The CDR3 coding sequence is TGTGCCAGCAGTGCGAACAGCGCCTACGAGCGGTACTTC. It encodes CASSANSAYERYF. The J gene is TRBJ2-7, the V gene TRBV6-1; no firm D call. The CDR3 contains 13 residues. Germline V gives CDR1 MNHNS, CDR2 SASEGT.

The chain joins TRBV5-1 to TRBJ2-2; D is uncertain. Per germline, CDR1 SGHRS and CDR2 YFSETQ. This CDR3 is built from 16 residues. Trimming removed 0 bases at V and 0 bases at J, with 9 bases between. This CDR3 is CASSLVTGPNTGELFF. In nucleotides, the CDR3 is TGCGCCAGCAGCTTGGTGACGGGCCCGAACACCGGGGAGCTGTTTTTT.

This clonotype turned up a few times. This chain uses TRBV27 with TRBJ1-5, with D maybe TRBD1 (6 bases). Germline loops: CDR1 MNHEY, CDR2 SMNVEV (reference sequence). The CDR3 sequence is 16 residues long. The V end lost 1 base, the J end lost 3 bases, and 13 bases lay between the germline ends. The CDR3: CASSLYATGNNQPQHF. CDR3 bases: TGTGCCAGCAGTTTATACGCGACAGGAAACAATCAGCCCCAGCATTTT.

This clonotype has ten or more counts. V gene TRBV4-1 combines with J gene TRBJ2-1, with TRBD2 matching 7 bases. V shed 2 bases and J 0 bases; nucleotides not matched to a gene: 1. The CDR3 totals 15 residues. Germline V CDR1 and CDR2: MGHRA, YSYEKL. The DNA of the CDR3 is TGCGCCAGCAGCCAAAGCGGGACCTCCTACAATGAGCAGTTCTTC. It encodes CASSQSGTSYNEQFF.

Only a few counts were recorded for this clonotype. The J gene is TRBJ1-5, the V gene TRBV4-1; D is unresolved. V dropped 6 bases and J dropped 0 bases, with 12 bases sitting between them. Germline loops: CDR1 MGHRA, CDR2 YSYEKL. The CDR3 has 15 residues. The CDR3 loop reads CASSPLAYSNQPQHF. CDR3 sequence (DNA): TGCGCCAGCAGTCCCCTGGCGTATAGCAATCAGCCCCAGCATTTT.

The chain combines TRBV6-2 or TRBV6-3 with TRBJ1-2; D gene ambiguous. CDR3 size: 11 residues. Looked up from germline, CDR1 is MNHEY and CDR2 is SVGEGT. The V gene lost 7 bases and the J gene lost 4 bases, with 7 bases spanning the gap. CDR3 sequence: CASMAGYGYTF. CDR3 DNA: TGTGCCAGCATGGCCGGCTATGGCTACACCTTC.

This clonotype came up many times. V and J are TRBV29-1 and TRBJ2-7; D gene ambiguous. Germline V gene lookup returns CDR1 SQVTM and CDR2 ANQGSEA. The V and J ends lost 8 bases and 4 bases respectively, with 12 bases between them. This CDR3 is 11 amino acids long. CDR3 nucleotides: TGCAGCATCAGAGTATCGTACGAGCAGTACTTC. Protein product: CSIRVSYEQYF.

This clonotype was seen a few times. A read error may produce the germline difference seen at one junction end. V is TRBV5-1 and J is TRBJ2-3; D might be TRBD1 or TRBD2, each matching 5 bases. Germline V gives CDR1 SGHRS, CDR2 YFSETQ. The CDR3 totals 14 residues. The CDR3 loop is CASSSGTQEDTQCF. CDR3 in DNA: TGCGCCAGCAGCTCTGGGACCCAGGAAGATACGCAGTGTTTT.

This clonotype came up many times. This chain connects TRBV19 to TRBJ1-1; D perhaps matches TRBD1 (5 bases). The V gene's germline CDR1 is LNHDA and CDR2 SQIVND (reference sequence). CDR3 size: 15 residues. The ends were cut back, 1 base at V and 3 bases at J, with 12 bases in the middle. In DNA form, the CDR3 reads TGTGCCAGTAGTATAGTATGGGGCCGGGACACTGAAGCTTTCTTT. It translates to CASSIVWGRDTEAFF.

This clonotype has ten or more counts. As DNA, the CDR3 is TGTGCCAGCAGGCCGGGGCAAGCCTACGAGCAGTACTTC. Its protein is CASRPGQAYEQYF. V is TRBV6-1 and J is TRBJ2-7, with D perhaps assigned TRBD1 or TRBD2 (5 bases each). The CDR3 consists of 13 residues. The germline V gene has CDR1 MNHNS and CDR2 SASEGT. Trimming pared 6 bases from V and 2 bases from J, leaving 11 bases between.

The chain uses TRBV5-5 and TRBJ1-2; D unresolved. Germline CDR1 SGHKS, CDR2 YYEKEE (reference sequence). The CDR3 runs to 13 residues. V lost 2 bases to trimming and J lost 6 bases, with 11 bases between them. The CDR3 DNA follows: TGTGCCAGCAGCTTATCCACGGGCGATGGCTACACCTTC. Protein: CASSLSTGDGYTF.

This clonotype was counted many times. DNA for the CDR3: TGTGCCAGCAGGCCTGGACAGGCCGGATTAGGGGCCCAGCATTTT. Protein sequence: CASRPGQAGLGAQHF. V usage is TRBV6-2 or TRBV6-3 and J usage is TRBJ1-5; TRBD1 matches at 7 bases. Germline V gene lookup returns CDR1 MNHEY and CDR2 SVGEGT. The J segment lost 11 bases and the V segment lost 6 bases, leaving 16 bases of the junction unmatched. This CDR3 is built from 15 residues.

This clonotype appeared many times. The chain recombines TRBV5-1 with TRBJ2-7; tentative D call: TRBD1 (5 bases). Deletions cut 4 bases from V and 0 bases from J, with 14 bases between. Germline V CDR1 and CDR2: SGHRS, YFSETQ. The CDR3 is made up of 15 amino acids. The chain's CDR3 is CASSMQGMGSYEQYF. CDR3 sequence (DNA): TGCGCCAGCAGCATGCAGGGTATGGGCTCCTACGAGCAGTACTTC. The whole variable domain, remainder taken from reference TRBV5-1 and TRBJ2-7, is KAGVTQTPRYLIKTRGQQVTLSCSPISGHRSVSWYQQTPGQGLQFLFEYFSETQRNKGNFPGRFSGRQFSNSRSEMNVSTLELGDSALYLCASSMQGMGSYEQYFGPGTRLTVT.

This clonotype has a count of ten or more. The chain uses TRBV7-2 and TRBJ2-7; TRBD2 matches 7 bases. Germline loops: CDR1 SGHTA, CDR2 FQGNSA. V gave up 2 bases and J gave up 5 bases; unmatched junction bases: 6. CDR3 length: 14 residues. The CDR3 protein is CASSLNLAVHEQYF. In DNA, the CDR3 is TGTGCCAGCAGCTTAAACCTAGCGGTCCACGAGCAGTACTTC.

This clonotype was counted only a few times. The gene calls are TRBV18 and TRBJ2-6; TRBD1 or TRBD2 may be the D gene (5 bases each). With 9 bases removed from V and 0 bases from J, the gap between germline ends came to 12 bases. In germline, CDR1 is KGHSH, CDR2 LQKENI. This CDR3 is built from 15 residues. The CDR3 DNA sequence: TGTGCCAGTCGGGACGGGGACTCTGGGGCCAACGTCCTGACTTTC. It codes for CASRDGDSGANVLTF.

In its sample, this clonotype was seen a few times. This rearrangement joins TRBV25-1 to TRBJ1-4, with a possible D match to TRBD1 (5 bases). The CDR3 runs 16 residues. Trimming took 7 bases from V and 8 from J, leaving 23 bases between them. Germline values: CDR1 MGHDK, CDR2 SYGVNS. CDR3 DNA: TGTGCCAGCACCGAAAGTGTGGGCAGGGTAGAAGAAAAACTGTTTTTT. This encodes CASTESVGRVEEKLFF.

This clonotype was counted many times. V usage is TRBV6-1 and J usage is TRBJ1-1; D possibly corresponds to TRBD1 (5 bases). The CDR3 loop spans 13 amino acids. CDR1 MNHNS and CDR2 SASEGT come from the germline V gene. V dropped 7 bases and J dropped 0 bases, with 9 bases sitting between them. In nucleotides, the CDR3 is TGTGCCAGCAACCAGGGCTTGAACACTGAAGCTTTCTTT. Translating gives CASNQGLNTEAFF.

The J gene is TRBJ2-1, the V gene TRBV11-2; 11 bases fit TRBD1. The CDR3 totals 16 residues. Germline loops: CDR1 SGHAT, CDR2 FQNNGV. Germline trimming cut 6 bases from V and 3 bases from J; bases unmatched to any gene: 7. The CDR3, as DNA: TGTGCCAGCAGTAGGGGACAGGGGGTGAGCTACAATGAGCAGTTCTTC. Protein product: CASSRGQGVSYNEQFF.

This clonotype came up a few times. The chain uses TRBV27 and TRBJ1-2; perhaps TRBD1 as D (5 bases). Per germline, CDR1 MNHEY and CDR2 SMNVEV (reference sequence). The V end was cut by 6 bases, the J end by 2 bases, with 13 bases between. There are 14 residues in the CDR3. The CDR3 DNA reads TGTGCCAGCAGCCAGACAGCCCTAAACTATGGCTACACCTTC. This sequence encodes CASSQTALNYGYTF.

Many counts were recorded for this clonotype. The chain uses TRBV20-1 and TRBJ2-7; D gene uncertain. The CDR3 totals 12 residues. V was cut by 5 bases and J by 0 bases, with 8 bases left in between. Germline V gene lookup returns CDR1 DFQATT and CDR2 SNEGSKA (reference sequence). Here the CDR3 DNA reads TGCAGTGCTGGACGGACCTCCTACGAGCAGTACTTC. It translates to CSAGRTSYEQYF.